The 29 T cell receptor beta chains below come from one sample, sequenced in a study of human T cells and chemical hapten exposure. One entry per CDR3 protein, called by TCRdb with MiXCR from the RACE reads. The top ten clones hold around 2% of a sample with some 400,000 distinct CDR3 sequences, more than 4.5% of them seen once. Indicated time point: patch test 1, 2 weeks after DPC sensitization. Treatment denoted: therapeutic diphenylcyclopropenone sensitization with weekly scalp DPC. The sample in question was whole blood, obtained in connection with sensitization to the hapten diphenylcyclopropenone (DPC). These receptors were taken from a woman aged 45-59 years with alopecia areata. Some clones in this sample may be carry-over from other donors' samples.

This clonotype was counted many times. The CDR3, as DNA: TGTGCCAGCAGCCCTGTGGCAGGGGGTTTACAAGAGACCCAGTACTTC. This encodes CASSPVAGGLQETQYF. The chain joins TRBV11-2 to TRBJ2-5, with TRBD1 matching 7 bases. The V segment lost 5 bases and the J segment 2 bases; nucleotides outside the gene matches: 11. Germline V gene lookup returns CDR1 SGHAT and CDR2 FQNNGV. The CDR3 consists of 16 residues.

The chain has TRBV27 and TRBJ1-1; D might be TRBD1 (5 bases). Trimming removed 6 bases from V and 1 base from J, with 12 bases in between. Germline V CDR1 and CDR2: MNHEY, SMNVEV (reference sequence). The CDR3 is made up of 14 amino acids. DNA of the CDR3: TGTGCCAGCAGCAATACGGGACGGAACACTGAAGCTTTCTTT. As protein: CASSNTGRNTEAFF.

This sequence joins TRBV11-1 and TRBJ2-2; maybe TRBD1 (6 bases). This CDR3 region has 17 residues. The V and J ends lost 0 bases and 1 base respectively, with 12 bases between them. The germline CDR1 and CDR2 sequences are SGHAT and FQDESV (reference sequence). CDR3: CASSLAMTGQNTGELFF. In nucleotides, the CDR3 is TGTGCCAGCAGCTTAGCGATGACGGGACAGAACACCGGGGAGCTGTTTTTT. Using reference TRBV11-1 and TRBJ2-2 for the parts outside the CDR3, the full variable domain is EAEVAQSPRYKITEKSQAVAFWCDPISGHATLYWYRQILGQGPELLVQFQDESVVDDSQLPKDRFSAERLKGVDSTLKIQPAELGDSAMYLCASSLAMTGQNTGELFFGEGSRLTVL.

At least ten counts were recorded for this clonotype. The gene calls are TRBV4-1 and TRBJ1-5; TRBD1 aligns across 9 bases. Germline values: CDR1 MGHRA, CDR2 YSYEKL. The V segment lost 1 base and the J segment 7 bases; nucleotides outside the gene matches: 8. The CDR3 has 16 residues. The CDR3 nucleotides read TGCGCCAGCAGCCAAGTCCCGGGACAGGGTTGGCAGCCCCAGCATTTT. Residues: CASSQVPGQGWQPQHF.

This clonotype appeared many times. The V and J genes are TRBV5-1 and TRBJ1-4; D remains ambiguous. Trimming took off 1 base at V and 8 bases at J, with 15 bases between the two ends. The CDR3 has 15 amino acids. Germline V gene lookup returns CDR1 SGHRS and CDR2 YFSETQ. The CDR3 DNA reads TGCGCCAGCAGCTTGAGTCCGGCCAGCGGGGAAAAACTGTTTTTT. It encodes CASSLSPASGEKLFF.

This clonotype occurred a few times. The rearrangement joins TRBV20-1 to TRBJ1-1; D is unclear. This CDR3 has 12 amino acids. Trimming took off 4 bases at V and 1 base at J, with 7 bases between the two ends. Germline-derived CDR1 and CDR2 are DFQATT and SNEGSKA (reference sequence). CDR3 DNA: TGCAGTGCTAAGGGCCCGAACACTGAAGCTTTCTTT. Its protein is CSAKGPNTEAFF.

This clonotype has at least ten counts. V gene TRBV20-1 combines with J gene TRBJ2-7; a weak D match, TRBD1 (6 bases). The CDR3 loop spans 12 amino acids. V was pared by 6 bases and J by 1 base, with 10 bases between. Per germline, CDR1 DFQATT and CDR2 SNEGSKA (reference sequence). The CDR3 spells CSAEQGSYEQYF. CDR3 DNA sequence: TGCAGTGCGGAACAGGGTTCCTACGAGCAGTACTTC.

This clonotype was seen only a few times. The chain carries TRBV28 and TRBJ2-7; 10 bases are a match to TRBD2. CDR3 length: 15 amino acids. Germline assignment: CDR1 MDHEN and CDR2 SYDVKM. V was pared by 2 bases and J by 0 bases, with 1 base of the junction left unmatched. The CDR3 loop reads CASSLEREGSYEQYF. The CDR3 DNA reads as TGTGCCAGCAGTTTAGAGCGGGAGGGCTCCTACGAGCAGTACTTC.

This clonotype was counted at least ten times. This chain joins TRBV6-2 or TRBV6-3 and TRBJ2-6, with D perhaps matching TRBD2 (6 bases). Trimming removed 6 bases at V and 4 bases at J, with 10 bases between. The CDR3 extends over 14 amino acids. Germline V gene lookup returns CDR1 MNHEY and CDR2 SVGEGT. CDR3: CASRGGVGANVLTF. The CDR3 DNA sequence: TGTGCCAGCAGAGGAGGGGTAGGGGCCAACGTCCTGACTTTC.

This clonotype came up many times. This chain joins TRBV5-4 and TRBJ2-3, with a possible D match to TRBD1 (6 bases). CDR1 and CDR2 (germline): SGHNT, YYREEE (reference sequence). The CDR3 loop spans 16 amino acids. Trimming removed 4 bases at V and 3 bases at J, with 18 bases between. CDR3 nucleotides: TGTGCCAGCAGCAAACGGGACACCGTTTATACAGATACGCAGTATTTT. Protein: CASSKRDTVYTDTQYF.

This clonotype was detected many times. The rearrangement joins TRBV7-9 to TRBJ1-5; possible D gene TRBD1, 5 bases. The CDR3 spans 16 residues. The V end was cut by 1 base, the J end by 3 bases, with 13 bases between. The germline CDR1 and CDR2 sequences are SEHNR and FQNEAQ (reference sequence). CDR3: CASSLGMGGPNQPQHF. The CDR3 region has the DNA TGTGCCAGCAGCTTAGGAATGGGGGGACCCAATCAGCCCCAGCATTTT. Full variable domain (outside the CDR3, taken from reference TRBV7-9 and TRBJ1-5): DTGVSQNPRHKITKRGQNVTFRCDPISEHNRLYWYRQTLGQGPEFLTYFQNEAQLEKSRLLSDRFSAERPKGSFSTLEIQRTEQGDSAMYLCASSLGMGGPNQPQHFGDGTRLSIL.

This clonotype has ten or more counts. The chain employs TRBV20-1 and TRBJ1-5; D not certain. CDR3 length equals 15 residues. With 5 bases removed from V and 4 bases from J, the gap between germline ends came to 18 bases. Germline CDR1 DFQATT, CDR2 SNEGSKA (reference sequence). The CDR3 sequence is CSALRTNGDNQPQHF. The CDR3 nucleotides are TGCAGTGCTCTTCGGACGAATGGGGATAATCAGCCCCAGCATTTT.

Only a few counts were recorded for this clonotype. The chain carries TRBV4-1 and TRBJ2-2, with D uncertain. Germline CDR1 is MGHRA and CDR2 is YSYEKL. This CDR3 spans 15 amino acids. V was trimmed by 3 bases and J by 1 base, leaving 9 bases between them. This chain's CDR3 is CASSQLQLNTGELFF. The CDR3 DNA follows: TGCGCCAGCAGCCAGTTACAACTGAACACCGGGGAGCTGTTTTTT.

Remarks on this clonotype: Just one base apart from a much larger clone, this may be a read error. This rearrangement joins TRBV5-1 to TRBJ2-7; no reliable D call. Germline V gene data show CDR1 as SGHRS and CDR2 as YFSETQ. Trimming removed 4 bases from V and 0 bases from J, with 8 bases in between. The CDR3 is made up of 13 amino acids. The CDR3 here is CASSGITSYEQYF. The CDR3 DNA reads TGCGCCAGCAGCGGTATTACCTCCTACGAGCAGTACTTC.

This clonotype came up many times. The chain employs TRBV29-1 and TRBJ1-2; possibly TRBD1 for D (5 bases). V lost 7 bases to trimming and J lost 6 bases, with 21 bases between them. CDR3 size: 14 residues. Per the germline V gene, CDR1 is SQVTM and CDR2 is ANQGSEA. CDR3 nucleotides: TGCAGCGCCGGGACGGGACCGTCCCCCAATGGCTACACCTTC. It is translated as CSAGTGPSPNGYTF. The full variable domain, rest sourced from reference TRBV29-1 and TRBJ1-2, is SAVISQKPSRDICQRGTSLTIQCQVDSQVTMMFWYRQQPGQSLTLIATANQGSEATYESGFVIDKFPISRPNLTFSTLTVSNMSPEDSSIYLCSAGTGPSPNGYTFGSGTRLTVV.

At least ten counts were recorded for this clonotype. The J gene is TRBJ2-3, the V gene TRBV6-6; D may be TRBD1 (6 bases). CDR1 and CDR2 (germline): MNHNY, SVGAGI (reference sequence). The V end was cut by 3 bases, the J end by 6 bases, with 13 bases between. The CDR3 is 14 residues long. The CDR3 reads CASSYLAGADTQYF. In DNA, the CDR3 is TGTGCCAGCAGTTATTTAGCAGGGGCCGATACGCAGTATTTT.

Ten or more counts support this clonotype. V and J are TRBV24-1 and TRBJ1-5, with D possibly being TRBD1 (6 bases). Germline V gene data show CDR1 as KGHDR and CDR2 as SFDVKD. V lost 4 bases and J lost 7, with 10 bases in between. The CDR3 sequence is 13 residues long. This CDR3 is CATSDPQGQPQHF. The CDR3 nucleotides read TGTGCCACCAGTGACCCGCAGGGGCAGCCCCAGCATTTT.

This CDR3 reads CASSQDTGDGPQHF. In nucleotides, the CDR3 is TGCGCCAGCAGCCAAGATACGGGGGATGGGCCCCAGCATTTT. The V call is TRBV4-1, the J call TRBJ1-5, with D maybe TRBD1 (5 bases). V lost 0 bases and J lost 9, with 12 bases in between. The CDR3 has 14 residues. The germline gives CDR1 MGHRA, CDR2 YSYEKL.

The chain joins TRBV5-1 to TRBJ2-5; TRBD2 matches at 13 bases. The germline V gene has CDR1 SGHRS and CDR2 YFSETQ. V dropped 4 bases and J dropped 5; count of bases not matched to a gene: 11. This CDR3 is built from 17 residues. CDR3: CASSLLRTSGRGETQYF. For the CDR3, the DNA is TGCGCCAGCAGCCTACTTCGGACTAGCGGGAGAGGTGAGACCCAGTACTTC.

The chain carries TRBV12-5 and TRBJ1-5; D remains unclear. The CDR3 has 17 residues. Germline values: CDR1 LGHNT, CDR2 FRNRAP. Trimming cost V 2 bases and J 0 bases, with 14 bases left between them. CDR3 nucleotide sequence: TGTGCTAGTGGTTTGCCGAGGAGCCGGGCTAGCAATCAGCCCCAGCATTTT. Protein product: CASGLPRSRASNQPQHF.

At least ten counts were recorded for this clonotype. This sequence joins TRBV9 and TRBJ2-5; the match to TRBD2 covers 10 bases. Germline lookup yields CDR1 SGDLS and CDR2 YYNGEE. This CDR3 is built from 16 residues. Trimming removed 4 bases from V and 1 base from J; junction bases left unmatched: 7. CDR3 sequence reads: CASSPLSGGIQETQYF. The CDR3 DNA reads as TGTGCCAGCAGCCCCCTTAGCGGGGGGATCCAAGAGACCCAGTACTTC.

Only a few counts were recorded for this clonotype. The chain couples TRBV2 to TRBJ1-1, with D hard to call. Germline-derived CDR1 and CDR2 are SNHLY and FYNNEI. Between the trimmed V and J ends, which lost 9 bases and 3 bases, there was a span of 8 bases. The CDR3 contains 11 residues. CDR3 bases: TGTGCCAGACCGGAGTACACTGAAGCTTTCTTT. Its translation: CARPEYTEAFF.

A few counts support this clonotype. The J gene is TRBJ2-7, the V gene TRBV20-1; 8 bases align to TRBD2. CDR3 length equals 18 residues. V shed 3 bases, J shed 2 bases, and the junction held 18 bases outside the gene matches. Per germline, CDR1 DFQATT and CDR2 SNEGSKA (reference sequence). DNA of the CDR3: TGCAGTGCTAGTCGAGGCAGGCGAAATAGCGGGATCACCTACGAGCAGTACTTC. Amino acid sequence: CSASRGRRNSGITYEQYF.

V usage is TRBV7-9 and J usage is TRBJ2-1; a weak D match, TRBD2 (6 bases). Trimming cost V 1 base and J 9 bases, with 22 bases left between them. CDR1 and CDR2 (germline): SEHNR, FQNEAQ (reference sequence). The CDR3 sequence is 17 residues long. The CDR3 bases are TGTGCCAGCAGCTTAGATCAGTGGGACTGGGGCCCACCTGAGCAGTTCTTC. It is translated as CASSLDQWDWGPPEQFF.

This clonotype occurred a few times. This rearrangement joins TRBV10-3 to TRBJ1-5, with a possible D match to TRBD1 (6 bases). Per the germline V gene, CDR1 is ENHRY and CDR2 is SYGVKD. Between the trimmed V and J ends, which lost 0 bases and 1 base, there was a span of 10 bases. The CDR3 is 16 amino acids. CDR3 bases: TGTGCCATCAGTGAGTCAGGGGGAATGAGCAATCAGCCCCAGCATTTT. Residues: CAISESGGMSNQPQHF.

This clonotype was picked up many times. The chain employs TRBV5-1 and TRBJ1-1, with 7 bases matching TRBD1. The CDR3 extends over 14 amino acids. Germline CDR1 reads SGHRS; CDR2 reads YFSETQ. The J segment lost 2 bases and the V segment lost 4 bases, leaving 5 bases of the junction unmatched. CDR3 sequence: CASSKGQTNTEAFF. DNA for the CDR3: TGCGCCAGCAGCAAGGGACAGACAAACACTGAAGCTTTCTTT.

This clonotype was observed a handful of times. The J gene is TRBJ1-2, the V gene TRBV18, with D perhaps matching TRBD1 (5 bases). CDR1 and CDR2 from the germline V gene are KGHSH and LQKENI. Trimming removed 2 bases from V and 9 bases from J, with 19 bases in between. CDR3 length: 15 amino acids. CDR3 sequence (DNA): TGTGCCAGCTCACCAATTTCCCCCGGGGCATCGAGCTACACCTTC. Translation gives CASSPISPGASSYTF.

This clonotype was recorded many times. The chain employs TRBV6-2 or TRBV6-3 and TRBJ1-5; D is perhaps TRBD1 (6 bases). Trimming removed 5 bases at V and 7 bases at J, with 15 bases between. Germline loops: CDR1 MNHEY, CDR2 SVGEGT. CDR3 length: 14 amino acids. CDR3 loop: CASSNTKGGQPQHF. CDR3 nucleotides: TGTGCCAGCAGTAATACCAAGGGGGGGCAGCCCCAGCATTTT.

The V gene is TRBV20-1, the J gene TRBJ1-6; D may be TRBD1 (5 bases). This CDR3 has 14 residues. V shed 5 bases and J shed 7 bases, with 15 bases lying between them. Germline CDR1 reads DFQATT; CDR2 reads SNEGSKA (reference sequence). As DNA, the CDR3 is TGCAGTGCTCCTGGGGCAGGGACCAATTCACCCCTCCACTTT. Translation: CSAPGAGTNSPLHF.